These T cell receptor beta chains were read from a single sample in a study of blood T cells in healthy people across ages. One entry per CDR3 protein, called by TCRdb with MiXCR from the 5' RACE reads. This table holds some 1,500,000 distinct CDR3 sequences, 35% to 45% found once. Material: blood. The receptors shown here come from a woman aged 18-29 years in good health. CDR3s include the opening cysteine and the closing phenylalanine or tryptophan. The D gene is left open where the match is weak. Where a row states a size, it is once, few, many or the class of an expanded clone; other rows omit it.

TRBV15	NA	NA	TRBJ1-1	TGTGCCACCAGCAAACCCAGACCGTTGAACACTGAAGCTTTCTTT	CATSKPRPLNTEAFF
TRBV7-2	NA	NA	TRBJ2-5	TGTGCCAGCAGCTTGGGGCCGGGATCCCAAGGGACCCAGTACTTC	CASSLGPGSQGTQYF
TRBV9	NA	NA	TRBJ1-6	TGTGCCAGCAGCGCAATGGAGTCCTCCTATAATTCACCCCTCCACTTT	CASSAMESSYNSPLHF
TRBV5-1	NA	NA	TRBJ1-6	TGCGCCAGCAGCTTGACCGGGACTGAGACTAATTCACCCCTCCACTTT	CASSLTGTETNSPLHF
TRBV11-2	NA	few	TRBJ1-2	TGTGCCAGCAGCACCCGGGGGGCGAGTAATGGCTACACCTTC	CASSTRGASNGYTF
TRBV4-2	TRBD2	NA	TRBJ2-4	TGTGCCAGCAGCCAAGATGGAGCGGGAGGTATTATAGCCAAAAACATTCAGTACTTC	CASSQDGAGGIIAKNIQYF
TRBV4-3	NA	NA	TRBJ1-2	TGCGCCAGCAGCCAAAGACCCAGGCTCTATGGCTACACCTTC	CASSQRPRLYGYTF
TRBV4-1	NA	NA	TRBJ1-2	TGCGCCAGCAGCCAAGAGCCAGGGAAAGCTAACTATGGCTACACCTTC	CASSQEPGKANYGYTF
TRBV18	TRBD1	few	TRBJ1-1	TGTGCCAGCTCACCACAGGACAGGGGGCTTATGAACACTGAAGCTTTCTTT	CASSPQDRGLMNTEAFF
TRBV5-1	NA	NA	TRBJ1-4	TGCGCCAGCAGCCCGGGGACGGCCATTAATAATGAAAAACTGTTTTTT	CASSPGTAINNEKLFF
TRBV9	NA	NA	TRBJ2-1	TGTGCCAGCAGCGTAGGGACAAACTCCTACAATGAGCAGTTCTTC	CASSVGTNSYNEQFF
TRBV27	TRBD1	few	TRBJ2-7	TGTGCCAGCAGTTTAAGGCCACAGGGGTACTACGAGCAGTACTTC	CASSLRPQGYYEQYF
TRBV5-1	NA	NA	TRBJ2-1	TGCGCCAGCAGCTTGAGGTGGGGGGGCTTAAGCAATGAGCAGTTCTTC	CASSLRWGGLSNEQFF
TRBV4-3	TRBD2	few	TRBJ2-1	TGCGCCAGCAGCCAAGATCTAGGACTAGCGGATTACAATGAGCAGTTCTTC	CASSQDLGLADYNEQFF
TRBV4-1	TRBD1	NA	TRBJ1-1	TGCGCCAGCAGCCAAAGGGACAGGGGGCTTCCTGAAGCTTTCTTT	CASSQRDRGLPEAFF
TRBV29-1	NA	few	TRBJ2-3	TGCAGCGTCAGGGCGGGACACAGTTCGGATACGCAGTATTTT	CSVRAGHSSDTQYF
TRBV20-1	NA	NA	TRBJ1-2	TGCAGTGCTGCAGACATGGCGAACTATGGCTACACCTTC	CSAADMANYGYTF
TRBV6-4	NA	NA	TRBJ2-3	TGTGCCAACAGTGAGATCTCGGGCACAGATACGCAGTATTTT	CANSEISGTDTQYF
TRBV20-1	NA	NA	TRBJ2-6	TGCAGTGCTGACGCAGGAGACACTGGGGCCAACGTCCTGACTTTC	CSADAGDTGANVLTF
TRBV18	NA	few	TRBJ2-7	TGTGCCAGCTCACCTCCACAGGAGTACGAGCAGTACTTC	CASSPPQEYEQYF
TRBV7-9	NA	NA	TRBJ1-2	TGTGCCAGCAGCTTAGCGGGCAGCCCCTATGGCTACACCTTC	CASSLAGSPYGYTF
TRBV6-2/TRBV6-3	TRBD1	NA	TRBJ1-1	TGTGCCAGCAGTTCCCCGGGACAGGGGGCGAACACTGAAGCTTTCTTT	CASSSPGQGANTEAFF
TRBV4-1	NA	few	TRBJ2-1	TGCGCCAGCAGCCGGACTCCAAACAATGAGCAGTTCTTC	CASSRTPNNEQFF
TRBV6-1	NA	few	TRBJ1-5	TGTGCCAGCAGTCCCGACAGATCGTATCAGCCCCAGCATTTT	CASSPDRSYQPQHF
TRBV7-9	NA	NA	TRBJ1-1	TGTGCCAGCAGCCCAAGCAGGGTCCGGAACACTGAAGCTTTCTTT	CASSPSRVRNTEAFF
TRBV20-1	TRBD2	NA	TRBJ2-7	TGCAGTGCTAGAGCCCACCCGACTAGCGGGGCGAGCTCCTACGAGCAGTACTTC	CSARAHPTSGASSYEQYF
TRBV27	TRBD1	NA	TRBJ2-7	TGTGCCAGCAGCACTGGACAGGGGATTTGGTACGAGCAGTACTTC	CASSTGQGIWYEQYF
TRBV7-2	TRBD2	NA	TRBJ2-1	TGTGCCAGCAGCCCCCTTGGGAGCGGGAGCTACATTAGGGCGGGTGAGCAGTTCTTC	CASSPLGSGSYIRAGEQFF
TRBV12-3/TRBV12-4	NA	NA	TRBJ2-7	TGTGCCAGCAGTTTAGGGACTATCTTCGGCGAGCAGTACTTC	CASSLGTIFGEQYF
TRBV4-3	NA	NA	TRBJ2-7	TGCGCCAGCAGCCAAGATCCGACAGGAATGATCTACGAGCAGTACTTC	CASSQDPTGMIYEQYF
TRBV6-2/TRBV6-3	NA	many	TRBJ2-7	TGTGCCAGCAGCCACTCCTACGAGCAGTACTTC	CASSHSYEQYF
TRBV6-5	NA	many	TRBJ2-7	TGTGCCAGCAGTAAGGGTCTTTCCTACGAGCAGTACTTC	CASSKGLSYEQYF
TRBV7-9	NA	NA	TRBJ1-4	TGTGCCAGCAGGTTCACAGGAGCTACTAATGAAAAACTGTTTTTT	CASRFTGATNEKLFF
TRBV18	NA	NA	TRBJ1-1	TGTGCCAGCTCACCGGGCGGGCAGAACACTGAAGCTTTCTTT	CASSPGGQNTEAFF
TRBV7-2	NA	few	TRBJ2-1	TGTGCCAGCAGCCCCCTTCTCTCGAGCTCCTACAATGAGCAGTTCTTC	CASSPLLSSSYNEQFF
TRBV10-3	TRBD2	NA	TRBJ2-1	TGTGCCATCAGTGAGTCTGGACTAGCGGGGCTGGTAAACAATGAGCAGTTCTTC	CAISESGLAGLVNNEQFF
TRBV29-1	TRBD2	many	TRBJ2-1	TGCAGCGGCGGGAGCAGCAATGAGCAGTTCTTC	CSGGSSNEQFF
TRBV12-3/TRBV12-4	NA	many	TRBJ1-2	TGTGCCAGCGGGGCGACAGCTAACTATGGCTACACCTTC	CASGATANYGYTF
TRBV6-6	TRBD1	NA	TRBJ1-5	TGTGCCAGCAAATTTGGACAGGGGCTATGGCAGCCCCAGCATTTT	CASKFGQGLWQPQHF
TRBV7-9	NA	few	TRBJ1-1	TGTGCCAGCAGCTTATTATCGGGCGCTGAAGCTTTCTTT	CASSLLSGAEAFF
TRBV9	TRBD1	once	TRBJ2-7	TGTGCCAGCAGCCCTGTCGGGACAGGGGGCTACGGCGAGCAGTACTTC	CASSPVGTGGYGEQYF
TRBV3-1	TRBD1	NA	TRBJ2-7	TGTGCCAGCAGCCAGGGGGACAGGGGCGCTTACGAGCAGTACTTC	CASSQGDRGAYEQYF
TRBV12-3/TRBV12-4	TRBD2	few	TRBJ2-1	TGTGCCAGCAGTGTAGTCGAGCGGGATCTCTATGAGCAGTTCTTC	CASSVVERDLYEQFF